The present T cell receptor (beta chain) was sequenced within a study of CD8 T cells in ankylosing spondylitis. This clonotype was counted only a few times. The CDR3 consists of 14 residues. Germline loops: CDR1 SGDLS, CDR2 YYNGEE. The germline V and J ends were trimmed by 0 bases and 1 base, with 8 bases remaining between them. TCRdb independently ran MiXCR on the 5' RACE reads; one entry per CDR3 protein. The table has 350,000 or so distinct CDR3 sequences, about 15% seen once. The chain links TRBV9 to TRBJ2-7; the D is unclear. This clonotype was sampled from a male donor with ankylosing spondylitis or in good health (not recorded which). Sequencing input: blood, either unsorted or a sorted T cell fraction (not recorded which). The CDR3 bases are TGTGCCAGCAGCGTAGCCGCGGATTCCTACGAGCAGTACTTC. Encoded protein: CASSVAADSYEQYF.